This TCR beta chain was found in a study of cytomegalovirus exposure and HLA in healthy donors. Broader study findings: Segments of the TCR beta V type were, in most cases, productive about 90% or about 30% of the time in an earlier analysis.

This clone has just a few counts. What it binds is unknown. Both 60 Vbeta primers and 13 Jbeta primers went into the PCR. Under the authors' procedure: Roughly 80 million unique TCR beta chains, roughly 11 million shared, were counted in a later analysis. Using immunoSEQ multiplex PCR, the repertoire was profiled, and TCRdb retains in-frame clones only, with some absent. Clone size and the V and J calls come from that table; the DNA yielded D and trimming. The table has some 99,000 clones, 60% to 80% seen once. The CDR3 totals 16 residues. Germline CDR1 is GTSNPN and CDR2 is SVGIG (reference sequence). V shed 5 bases and J 1 base; nucleotides not matched to a gene: 4.

The sequencing input was PBMCs. V is TRBV30 and J is TRBJ2-3; TRBD2 aligns across 15 bases. This TCR derives from a female donor in good health and CMV-seronegative. The CDR3, as DNA: TGTGCCTGGGGACTAGCGGGAGGGCTTGGCACAGATACGCAGTATTTT. Protein: CAWGLAGGLGTDTQYF. Using reference TRBV30 and TRBJ2-3 for the parts outside the CDR3, the full variable domain is SQTIHQWPATLVQPVGSPLSLECTVEGTSNPNLYWYRQAAGRGLQLLFYSVGIGQISSEVPQNLSASRPQDRQFILSSKKLLLSDSGFYLCAWGLAGGLGTDTQYFGPGTRLTVL.